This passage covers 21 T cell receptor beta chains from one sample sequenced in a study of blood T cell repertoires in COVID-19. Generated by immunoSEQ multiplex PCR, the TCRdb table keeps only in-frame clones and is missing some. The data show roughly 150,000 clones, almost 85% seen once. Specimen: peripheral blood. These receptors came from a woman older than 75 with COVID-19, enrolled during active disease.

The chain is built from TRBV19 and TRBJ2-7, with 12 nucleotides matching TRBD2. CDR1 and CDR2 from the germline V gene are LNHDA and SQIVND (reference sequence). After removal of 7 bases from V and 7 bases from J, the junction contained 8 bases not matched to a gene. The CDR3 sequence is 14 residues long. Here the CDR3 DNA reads TGTGCCAGTACCCAACTAGCGGGAGGTGGGGAGCAGTACTTC. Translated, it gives CASTQLAGGGEQYF.

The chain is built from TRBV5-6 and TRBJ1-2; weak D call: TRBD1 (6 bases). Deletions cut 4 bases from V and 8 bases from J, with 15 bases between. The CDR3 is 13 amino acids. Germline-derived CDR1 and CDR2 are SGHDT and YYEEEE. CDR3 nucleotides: TGTGCCAGCAGCCGTCGGGGGGCGAAGGGCTACACCTTC. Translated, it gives CASSRRGAKGYTF.

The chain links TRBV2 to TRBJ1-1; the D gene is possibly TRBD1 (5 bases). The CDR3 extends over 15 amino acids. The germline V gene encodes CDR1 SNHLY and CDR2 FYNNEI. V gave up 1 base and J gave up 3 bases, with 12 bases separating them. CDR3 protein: CASSEDPGRDTEAFF. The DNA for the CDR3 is TGTGCCAGCAGTGAAGATCCAGGGCGAGACACTGAAGCTTTCTTT.

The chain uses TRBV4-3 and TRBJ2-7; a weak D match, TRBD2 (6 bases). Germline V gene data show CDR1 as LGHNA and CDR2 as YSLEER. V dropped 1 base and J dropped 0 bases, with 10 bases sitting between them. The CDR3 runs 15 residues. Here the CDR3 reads CASSQVEGYSYEQYF. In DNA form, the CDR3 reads TGCGCCAGCAGCCAAGTGGAGGGTTACTCCTACGAGCAGTACTTC.

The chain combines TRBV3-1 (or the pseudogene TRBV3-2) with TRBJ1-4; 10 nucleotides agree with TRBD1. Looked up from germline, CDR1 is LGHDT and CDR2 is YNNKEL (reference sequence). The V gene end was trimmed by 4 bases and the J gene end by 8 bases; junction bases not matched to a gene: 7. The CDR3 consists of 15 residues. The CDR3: CASSPRTGGGEKLFF. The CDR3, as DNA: TGTGCCAGCAGCCCGAGGACAGGGGGAGGAGAAAAACTGTTTTTT.

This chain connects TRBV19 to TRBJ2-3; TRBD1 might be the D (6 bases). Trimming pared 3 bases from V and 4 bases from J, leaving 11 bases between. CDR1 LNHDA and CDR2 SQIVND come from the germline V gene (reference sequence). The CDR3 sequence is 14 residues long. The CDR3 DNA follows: TGTGCCAGTAGTATTCAGGGGTCGGCAGATACGCAGTATTTT. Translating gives CASSIQGSADTQYF.

In nucleotides, the CDR3 is TGTGCCAGCAGCCCCGGGGGGGTGATTCATTCACCCCTCCACTTT. Its protein is CASSPGGVIHSPLHF. This sequence joins TRBV7-2 and TRBJ1-6; perhaps TRBD1 as D (5 bases). CDR3 length: 15 residues. CDR1 and CDR2 (germline): SGHTA, FQGNSA. Trimming left V 5 bases short and J 8 bases short, with 16 bases between.

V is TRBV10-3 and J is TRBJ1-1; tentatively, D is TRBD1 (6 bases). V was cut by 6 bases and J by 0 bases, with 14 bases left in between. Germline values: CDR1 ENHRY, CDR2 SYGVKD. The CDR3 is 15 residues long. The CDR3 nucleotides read TGTGCCATCAGAAAAGGGGGACAAATGAACACTGAAGCTTTCTTT. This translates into CAIRKGGQMNTEAFF.

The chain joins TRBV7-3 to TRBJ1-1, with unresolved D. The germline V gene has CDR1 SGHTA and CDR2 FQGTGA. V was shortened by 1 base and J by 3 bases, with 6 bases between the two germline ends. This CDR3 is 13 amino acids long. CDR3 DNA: TGTGCCAGCAGCTTAATTTCTTACACTGAAGCTTTCTTT. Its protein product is CASSLISYTEAFF.

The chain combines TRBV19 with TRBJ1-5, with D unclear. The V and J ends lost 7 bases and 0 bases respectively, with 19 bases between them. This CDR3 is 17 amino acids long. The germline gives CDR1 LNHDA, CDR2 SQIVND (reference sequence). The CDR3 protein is CASKGGRNRYSNQPQHF. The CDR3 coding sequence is TGTGCCAGTAAGGGAGGTCGTAATCGGTATAGCAATCAGCCCCAGCATTTT.

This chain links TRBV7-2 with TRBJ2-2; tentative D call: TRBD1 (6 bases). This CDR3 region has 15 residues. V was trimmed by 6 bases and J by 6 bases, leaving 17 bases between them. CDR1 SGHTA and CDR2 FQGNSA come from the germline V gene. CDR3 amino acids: CASRQYRVGAGELFF. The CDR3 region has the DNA TGTGCCAGCAGGCAATACAGGGTAGGAGCCGGGGAGCTGTTTTTT.

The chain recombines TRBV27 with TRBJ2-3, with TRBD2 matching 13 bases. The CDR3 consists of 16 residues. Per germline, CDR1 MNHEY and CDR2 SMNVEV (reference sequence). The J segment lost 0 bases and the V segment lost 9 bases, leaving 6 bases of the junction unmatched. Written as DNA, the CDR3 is TGTGCCAGTAGGGGACTAGCGGGGATTAGCACAGATACGCAGTATTTT. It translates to CASRGLAGISTDTQYF.

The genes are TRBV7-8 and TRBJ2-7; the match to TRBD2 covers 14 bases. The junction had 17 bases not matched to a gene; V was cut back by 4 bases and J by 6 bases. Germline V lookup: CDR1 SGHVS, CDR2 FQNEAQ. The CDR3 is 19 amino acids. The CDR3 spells CASSWATSGRGRTSSEQYF. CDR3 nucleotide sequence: TGTGCCAGCAGCTGGGCGACTAGCGGGAGGGGAAGGACTTCCAGCGAGCAGTACTTC.

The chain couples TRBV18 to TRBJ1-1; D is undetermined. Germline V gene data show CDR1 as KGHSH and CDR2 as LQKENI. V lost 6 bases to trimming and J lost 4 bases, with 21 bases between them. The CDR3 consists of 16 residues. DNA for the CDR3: TGTGCCAGCTCGAAGTTTAGGGAGGTGGCGACCACTGAAGCTTTCTTT. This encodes CASSKFREVATTEAFF.

The CDR3 nucleotides read TGTGCCAGCAGTGGACAGAACTATGGCTACACCTTC. Amino acid sequence: CASSGQNYGYTF. The V call is TRBV2, the J call TRBJ1-2, with D possibly matching TRBD1 (5 bases). CDR3 length: 12 residues. Deletions cut 4 bases from V and 2 bases from J, with 5 bases between. The germline CDR1 and CDR2 sequences are SNHLY and FYNNEI.

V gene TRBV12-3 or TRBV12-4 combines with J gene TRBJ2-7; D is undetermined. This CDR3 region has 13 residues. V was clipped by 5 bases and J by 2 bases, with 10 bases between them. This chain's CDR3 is CASSILRTYEQYF. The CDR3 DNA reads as TGTGCCAGCAGTATACTGAGGACCTACGAGCAGTACTTC.

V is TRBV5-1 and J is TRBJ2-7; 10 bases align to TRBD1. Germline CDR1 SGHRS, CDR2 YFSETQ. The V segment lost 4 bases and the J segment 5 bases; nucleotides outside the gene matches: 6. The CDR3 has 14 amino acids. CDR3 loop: CASSPGTGEDEQYF. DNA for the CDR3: TGCGCCAGCAGCCCAGGGACAGGGGAGGACGAGCAGTACTTC.

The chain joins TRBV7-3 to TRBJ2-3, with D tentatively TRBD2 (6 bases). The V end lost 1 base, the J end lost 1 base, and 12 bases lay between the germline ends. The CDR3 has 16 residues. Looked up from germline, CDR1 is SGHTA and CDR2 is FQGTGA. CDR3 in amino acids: CASSLRGGAGTDTQYF. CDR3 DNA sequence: TGTGCCAGCAGCTTAAGAGGCGGGGCGGGCACAGATACGCAGTATTTT.

The CDR3 nucleotides read TGTGCCAGCAGCTCCAGACTCTTTAGTATAGATGAGCAGTTCTTC. It is translated as CASSSRLFSIDEQFF. The chain joins TRBV9 to TRBJ2-1; the D is unclear. V lost 4 bases, J lost 8 bases, and 19 bases lay in between. Germline assignment: CDR1 SGDLS and CDR2 YYNGEE. CDR3 size: 15 residues. Full variable domain (rest looked up from reference TRBV9 and TRBJ2-1): DSGVTQTPKHLITATGQRVTLRCSPRSGDLSVYWYQQSLDQGLQFLIQYYNGEERAKGNILERFSAQQFPDLHSELNLSSLELGDSALYFCASSSRLFSIDEQFFGPGTRLTVL.

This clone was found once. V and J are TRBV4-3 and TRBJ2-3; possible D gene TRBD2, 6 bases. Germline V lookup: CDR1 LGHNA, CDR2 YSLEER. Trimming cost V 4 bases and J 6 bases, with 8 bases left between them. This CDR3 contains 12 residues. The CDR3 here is CASSRRGDTQYF. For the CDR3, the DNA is TGCGCCAGCAGCCGTCGGGGGGATACGCAGTATTTT.

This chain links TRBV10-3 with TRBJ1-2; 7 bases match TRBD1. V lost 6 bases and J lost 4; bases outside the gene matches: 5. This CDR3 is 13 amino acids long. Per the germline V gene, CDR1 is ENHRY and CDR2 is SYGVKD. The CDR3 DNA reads TGTGCCATCAGCCGGGACAGCCCCTATGGCTACACCTTC. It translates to CAISRDSPYGYTF.